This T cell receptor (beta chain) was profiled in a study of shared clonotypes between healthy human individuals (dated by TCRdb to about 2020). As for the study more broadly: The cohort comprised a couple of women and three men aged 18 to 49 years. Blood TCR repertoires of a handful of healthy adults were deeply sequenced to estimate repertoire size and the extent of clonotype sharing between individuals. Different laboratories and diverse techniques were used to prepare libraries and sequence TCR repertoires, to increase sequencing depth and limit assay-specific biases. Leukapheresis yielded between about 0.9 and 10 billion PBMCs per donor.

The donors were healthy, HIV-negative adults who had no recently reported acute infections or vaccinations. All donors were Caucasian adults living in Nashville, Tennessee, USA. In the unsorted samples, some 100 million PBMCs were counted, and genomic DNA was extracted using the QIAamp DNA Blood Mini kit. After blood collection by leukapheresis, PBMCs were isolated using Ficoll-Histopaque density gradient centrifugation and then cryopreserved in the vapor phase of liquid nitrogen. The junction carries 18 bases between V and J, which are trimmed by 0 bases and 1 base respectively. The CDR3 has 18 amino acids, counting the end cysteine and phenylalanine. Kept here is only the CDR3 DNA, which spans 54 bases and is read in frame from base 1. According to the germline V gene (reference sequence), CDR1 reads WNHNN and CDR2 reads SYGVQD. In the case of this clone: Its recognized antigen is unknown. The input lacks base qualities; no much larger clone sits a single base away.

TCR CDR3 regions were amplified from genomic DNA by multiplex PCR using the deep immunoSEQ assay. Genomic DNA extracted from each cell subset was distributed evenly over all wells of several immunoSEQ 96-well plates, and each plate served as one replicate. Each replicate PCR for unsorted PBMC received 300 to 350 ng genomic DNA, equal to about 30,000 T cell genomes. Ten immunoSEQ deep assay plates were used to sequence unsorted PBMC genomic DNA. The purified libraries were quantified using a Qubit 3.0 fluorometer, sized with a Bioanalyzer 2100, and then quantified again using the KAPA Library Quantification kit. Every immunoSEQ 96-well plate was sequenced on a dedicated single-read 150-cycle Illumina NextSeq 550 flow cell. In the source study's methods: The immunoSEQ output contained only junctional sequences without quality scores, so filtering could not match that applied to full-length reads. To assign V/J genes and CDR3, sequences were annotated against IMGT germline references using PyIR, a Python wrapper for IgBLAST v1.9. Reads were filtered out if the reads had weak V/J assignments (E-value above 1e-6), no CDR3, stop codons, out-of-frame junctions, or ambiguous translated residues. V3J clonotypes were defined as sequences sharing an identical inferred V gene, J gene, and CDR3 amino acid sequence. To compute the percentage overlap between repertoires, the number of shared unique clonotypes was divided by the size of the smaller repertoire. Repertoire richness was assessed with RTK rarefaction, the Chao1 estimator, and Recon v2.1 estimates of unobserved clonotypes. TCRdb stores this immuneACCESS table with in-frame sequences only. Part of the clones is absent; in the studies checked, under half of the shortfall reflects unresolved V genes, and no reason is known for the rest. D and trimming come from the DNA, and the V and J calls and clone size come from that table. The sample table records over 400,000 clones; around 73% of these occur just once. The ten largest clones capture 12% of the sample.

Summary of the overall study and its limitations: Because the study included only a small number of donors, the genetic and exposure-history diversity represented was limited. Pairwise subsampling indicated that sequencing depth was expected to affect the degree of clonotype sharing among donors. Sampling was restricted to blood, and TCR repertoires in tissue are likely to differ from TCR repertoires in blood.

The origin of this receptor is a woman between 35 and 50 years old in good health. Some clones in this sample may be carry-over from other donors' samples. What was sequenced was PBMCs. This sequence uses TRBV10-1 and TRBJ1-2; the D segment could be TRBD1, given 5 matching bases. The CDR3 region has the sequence CASSESRKTDQINYGYTF. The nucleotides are TGCGCCAGCAGTGAGTCGAGGAAGACAGACCAGATTAACTATGGCTACACCTTC.